A selection of T cell receptor beta chains follows, all from one sample in a study of shared clonotypes between healthy human individuals. The table came from immunoSEQ multiplex PCR; TCRdb's copy has only in-frame clones and leaves some out. The sample carries around 600,000 clones, approximately 95% recorded once. The sequencing input was naive CD8+ T cells sorted from blood. The receptors were gathered from a woman aged 25 to 45 in good health. The CDR3 runs from the conserved cysteine through the conserved F or W. D genes are given only for firm matches. Clone size is stated in some rows and not others, as once, few, many or a class when expanded.

v_call	j_call	clone_size	d_call	cdr3_aa	cdr3_nt
TRBV5-5	TRBJ1-2	-	-	CASSTGRNYGYTF	TGTGCCAGCAGCACCGGACGGAACTATGGCTACACCTTC
TRBV7-8	TRBJ2-7	-	TRBD1	CASGRGRGLMDEQYF	TGTGCCAGCGGGCGGGGCAGGGGGCTGATGGACGAGCAGTACTTC
TRBV13	TRBJ2-3	once	TRBD2	CASSLDSGGDTDTQYF	TGTGCCAGCAGCTTAGATAGCGGGGGTGACACAGATACGCAGTATTTT
TRBV9	TRBJ2-7	-	TRBD1	CASSVGGGNSYEQYF	TGTGCCAGCAGCGTAGGAGGGGGCAACTCCTACGAGCAGTACTTC
TRBV7-7	TRBJ2-7	-	-	CASSLAEGRHEQYF	TGTGCCAGCAGCTTAGCTGAGGGGAGGCACGAGCAGTACTTC
TRBV28	TRBJ1-1	-	-	CASRSSGEGITEAFF	TGTGCCAGCAGGTCCTCAGGGGAGGGGATTACTGAAGCTTTCTTT
TRBV7-9	TRBJ2-5	once	-	CASSRVMGGETQYF	TGTGCCAGCAGCCGGGTGATGGGAGGAGAGACCCAGTACTTC
TRBV19	TRBJ1-3	-	-	CASSIGDGGNTIYF	TGTGCCAGTAGTATAGGGGACGGCGGAAACACCATATATTTT
TRBV28	TRBJ2-7	-	-	CASSLMGVLYEQYF	TGTGCCAGCAGTTTAATGGGGGTCCTCTACGAGCAGTACTTC
TRBV11-2	TRBJ2-5	-	-	CASSPSKSGTQYF	TGTGCCAGCAGCCCGTCCAAGAGCGGGACCCAGTACTTC
TRBV29-1	TRBJ2-7	-	-	CSVEDGRAYEQYF	TGCAGCGTTGAAGATGGCCGAGCCTACGAGCAGTACTTC
TRBV9	TRBJ2-7	-	-	CASSVAWGTYEQYF	TGTGCCAGCAGCGTAGCCTGGGGGACCTACGAGCAGTACTTC
TRBV5-6	TRBJ2-1	-	TRBD2	CASSLLAGGRNEQFF	TGTGCCAGCAGCTTACTAGCGGGAGGGCGAAATGAGCAGTTCTTC
TRBV19	TRBJ2-5	once	-	CASSVGSGGTQYF	TGTGCCAGTAGTGTAGGGTCTGGGGGGACCCAGTACTTC
TRBV7-9	TRBJ2-7	-	TRBD1	CASGTGIYEQYF	TGTGCCAGTGGGACAGGGATCTACGAGCAGTACTTC
TRBV14	TRBJ1-6	-	-	CASSQVMGVTLHF	TGTGCCAGCAGCCAAGTGATGGGGGTAACCCTCCACTTT
TRBV27	TRBJ2-5	-	-	CASSWGETQYF	TGTGCCAGCAGTTGGGGGGAGACCCAGTACTTC
TRBV19	TRBJ1-2	once	TRBD1	CASSSGTALYGYTF	TGTGCCAGTAGTTCCGGGACAGCTCTCTATGGCTACACCTTC
TRBV29-1	TRBJ2-7	-	TRBD1	CSVEGQGPYEQYF	TGCAGCGTTGAGGGACAGGGGCCCTACGAGCAGTACTTC
TRBV28	TRBJ2-7	-	TRBD2	CASSLSRGAYEQYF	TGTGCCAGCAGTTTAAGTCGGGGGGCCTACGAGCAGTACTTC
TRBV14	TRBJ1-1	-	-	CASSQGTRNTEAFF	TGTGCCAGCAGCCAAGGGACAAGGAACACTGAAGCTTTCTTT
TRBV10-3	TRBJ1-5	-	TRBD1	CAISAAGGDNQPQHF	TGTGCCATCAGTGCAGCAGGGGGTGACAATCAGCCCCAGCATTTT
TRBV30	TRBJ1-5	-	-	CAWSKQGLGQPQHF	TGTGCCTGGAGTAAACAGGGCCTTGGGCAGCCCCAGCATTTT
TRBV5-5	TRBJ2-7	-	TRBD2	CASIATGTSGSYEQYF	TGTGCCAGCATCGCCACCGGGACTAGCGGCTCCTACGAGCAGTACTTC
TRBV6-1	TRBJ2-1	-	TRBD2	CASETSGHNEQFF	TGTGCCAGCGAGACTAGCGGACACAATGAGCAGTTCTTC
TRBV2	TRBJ1-1	-	-	CASREPTEAFF	TGTGCCAGCAGAGAACCGACTGAAGCTTTCTTT
TRBV6-5	TRBJ1-1	-	TRBD1	CASSFGRGLNTEAFF	TGTGCCAGCAGTTTTGGTAGGGGGCTGAACACTGAAGCTTTCTTT
TRBV7-6	TRBJ2-7	once	-	CASSLASAGAEYEQYF	TGTGCCAGCAGCTTAGCTTCGGCAGGAGCGGAATACGAGCAGTACTTC
TRBV5-4	TRBJ2-5	-	-	CASGGEAQETQYF	TGTGCCAGCGGTGGGGAGGCCCAAGAGACCCAGTACTTC
TRBV10-2	TRBJ2-3	-	-	CASSESGYFYTDTQYF	TGCGCCAGCAGTGAGTCAGGCTACTTCTACACAGATACGCAGTATTTT
TRBV5-6	TRBJ2-5	-	TRBD1	CASSWGQPQETQYF	TGTGCCAGCAGCTGGGGACAGCCCCAAGAGACCCAGTACTTC
TRBV7-7	TRBJ2-7	-	-	CASSEGPGYEQYF	TGTGCCAGCTCGGAGGGCCCTGGGTACGAGCAGTACTTC
TRBV28	TRBJ1-1	-	TRBD1	CASSPDRGRAEAFF	TGTGCCAGCAGTCCGGACAGGGGGCGTGCAGAAGCTTTCTTT
TRBV9	TRBJ2-3	-	-	CASSVVASATDTQYF	TGTGCCAGCAGCGTAGTGGCTAGCGCTACAGATACGCAGTATTTT
TRBV5-4	TRBJ1-1	-	-	CASRDRGVTEAFF	TGTGCCAGCCGCGATAGGGGAGTCACTGAAGCTTTCTTT
TRBV29-1	TRBJ2-7	-	TRBD2	CSVDLADRSSYEQYF	TGCAGCGTTGACCTAGCGGATCGGAGCTCCTACGAGCAGTACTTC
TRBV2	TRBJ2-7	-	-	CASSGGSMYEQYF	TGTGCCAGCAGTGGTGGGAGTATGTACGAGCAGTACTTC
TRBV28	TRBJ2-4	-	-	CASSFENIQYF	TGTGCCAGCAGTTTCGAAAACATTCAGTACTTC
TRBV28	TRBJ2-1	-	-	CASSVPGAAYNEQFF	TGTGCCAGTAGCGTCCCCGGGGCAGCCTACAATGAGCAGTTCTTC
TRBV4-1	TRBJ1-2	-	-	CASSQGARGDYGYTF	TGCGCCAGCAGCCAAGGGGCACGGGGAGACTATGGCTACACCTTC
TRBV2	TRBJ2-7	-	-	CASSETGPTDEQYF	TGTGCCAGCAGTGAGACGGGACCCACGGACGAGCAGTACTTC
TRBV7-9	TRBJ1-1	-	-	CASSFANTEAFF	TGTGCCAGCAGCTTCGCGAACACTGAAGCTTTCTTT
TRBV2	TRBJ1-3	-	-	CASLPRLGSGNTIYF	TGTGCCAGCCTACCGAGATTGGGCTCTGGAAACACCATATATTTT
TRBV11-2	TRBJ2-3	-	-	CASRAGYSTDTQYF	TGTGCCAGCAGAGCCGGGTATAGCACAGATACGCAGTATTTT
TRBV27	TRBJ1-2	-	-	CASSRGITANYGYTF	TGTGCCAGCAGTCGCGGGATAACAGCTAACTATGGCTACACCTTC
TRBV20-1	TRBJ2-7	-	-	CSAPVVYEQYF	TGCAGTGCTCCTGTGGTCTACGAGCAGTACTTC
TRBV11-2	TRBJ1-3	-	-	CASSLGLPLFNSGNTIYF	TGTGCCAGCAGCTTAGGCCTCCCCTTATTCAACTCTGGAAACACCATATATTTT
TRBV9	TRBJ2-2	-	TRBD1	CASSVSSTTGSAGELFF	TGTGCCAGCAGCGTAAGTTCCACGACAGGGAGCGCCGGGGAGCTGTTTTTT
TRBV10-3	TRBJ2-2	-	TRBD2	CAISELAGGPTTGELFF	TGTGCCATCAGTGAACTAGCGGGAGGGCCGACCACCGGGGAGCTGTTTTTT
TRBV28	TRBJ2-1	-	-	CASRIRGSSYNEQFF	TGTGCCAGCAGAATTAGGGGGAGCTCCTACAATGAGCAGTTCTTC
TRBV28	TRBJ1-1	-	-	CASSVGVGYTEAFF	TGTGCCAGCAGTGTCGGGGTGGGGTACACTGAAGCTTTCTTT
TRBV5-6	TRBJ2-5	once	-	CASSLGVQETQYF	TGTGCCAGCAGCTTGGGGGTTCAAGAGACCCAGTACTTC
TRBV19	TRBJ2-1	-	-	CASSIRGMGYNEQFF	TGTGCCAGTAGTATTCGGGGAATGGGCTACAATGAGCAGTTCTTC
TRBV7-2	TRBJ2-7	-	TRBD2	CASSQTSGRAEQYF	TGTGCCAGCAGCCAGACTAGCGGGAGGGCCGAGCAGTACTTC